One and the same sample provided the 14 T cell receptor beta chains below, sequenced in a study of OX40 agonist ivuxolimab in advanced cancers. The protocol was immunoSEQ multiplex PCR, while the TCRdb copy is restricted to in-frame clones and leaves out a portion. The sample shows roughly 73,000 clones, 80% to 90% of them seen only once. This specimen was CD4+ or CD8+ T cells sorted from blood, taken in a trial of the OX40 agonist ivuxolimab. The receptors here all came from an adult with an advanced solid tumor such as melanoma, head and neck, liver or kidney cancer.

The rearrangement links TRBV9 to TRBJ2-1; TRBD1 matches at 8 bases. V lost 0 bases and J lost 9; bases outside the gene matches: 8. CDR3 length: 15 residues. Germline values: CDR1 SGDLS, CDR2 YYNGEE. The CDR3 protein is CASSVARFDRGEQFF. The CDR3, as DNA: TGTGCCAGCAGCGTAGCCAGGTTTGACAGGGGTGAGCAGTTCTTC.

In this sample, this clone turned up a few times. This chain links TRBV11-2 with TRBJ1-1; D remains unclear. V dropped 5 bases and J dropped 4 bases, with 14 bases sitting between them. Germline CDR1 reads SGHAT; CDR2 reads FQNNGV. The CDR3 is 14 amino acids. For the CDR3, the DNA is TGTGCCAGCAGCCCGTCAGGTGGGATCACTGAAGCTTTCTTT. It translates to CASSPSGGITEAFF.

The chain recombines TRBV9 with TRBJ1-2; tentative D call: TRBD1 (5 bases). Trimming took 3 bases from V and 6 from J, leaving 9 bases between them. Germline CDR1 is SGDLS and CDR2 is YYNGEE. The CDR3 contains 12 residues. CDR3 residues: CASSAGNDGYTF. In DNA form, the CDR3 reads TGTGCCAGCAGCGCAGGGAATGATGGCTACACCTTC.

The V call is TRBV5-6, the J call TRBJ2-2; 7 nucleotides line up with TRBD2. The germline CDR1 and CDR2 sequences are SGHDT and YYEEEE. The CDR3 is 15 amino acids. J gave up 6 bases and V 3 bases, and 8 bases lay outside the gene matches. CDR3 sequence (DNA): TGTGCCAGCAGCTGGGGCCTGGGAGGGGCCGGGGAGCTGTTTTTT. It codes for CASSWGLGGAGELFF. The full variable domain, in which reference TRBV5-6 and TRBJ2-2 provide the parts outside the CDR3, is DAGVTQSPTHLIKTRGQQVTLRCSPKSGHDTVSWYQQALGQGPQFIFQYYEEEERQRGNFPDRFSGHQFPNYSSELNVNALLLGDSALYLCASSWGLGGAGELFFGEGSRLTVL.

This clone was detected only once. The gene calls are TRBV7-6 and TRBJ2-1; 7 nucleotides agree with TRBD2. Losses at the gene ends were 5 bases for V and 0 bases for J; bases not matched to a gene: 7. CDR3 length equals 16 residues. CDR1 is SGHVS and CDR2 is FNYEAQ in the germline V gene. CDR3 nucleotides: TGTGCCAGCAGCCCCCAGCGCGGGGGCTCCTACAATGAGCAGTTCTTC. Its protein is CASSPQRGGSYNEQFF.

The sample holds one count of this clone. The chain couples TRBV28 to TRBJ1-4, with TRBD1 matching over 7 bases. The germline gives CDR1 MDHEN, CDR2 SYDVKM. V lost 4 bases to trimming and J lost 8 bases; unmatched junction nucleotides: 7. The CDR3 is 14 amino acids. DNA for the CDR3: TGTGCCAGCAGTTCCGCAGGGGGGGACGAAAAACTGTTTTTT. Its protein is CASSSAGGDEKLFF.

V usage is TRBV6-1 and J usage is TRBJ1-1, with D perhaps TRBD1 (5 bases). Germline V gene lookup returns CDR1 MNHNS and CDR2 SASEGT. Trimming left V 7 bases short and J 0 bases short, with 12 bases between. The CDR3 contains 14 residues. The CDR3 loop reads CASNPGTVNTEAFF. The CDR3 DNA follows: TGTGCCAGCAACCCTGGGACGGTGAACACTGAAGCTTTCTTT.

The CDR3 DNA is TGTGCCAGTAAGACAGGGAGTGGACTCTTTCGCAATCAGCCCCAGCATTTT. It yields the protein CASKTGSGLFRNQPQHF. The chain joins TRBV19 to TRBJ1-5, with 7 bases aligning to TRBD1. CDR1 LNHDA and CDR2 SQIVND come from the germline V gene (reference sequence). CDR3 size: 17 residues. V lost 7 bases, J lost 2 bases, and 14 bases stayed unmatched.

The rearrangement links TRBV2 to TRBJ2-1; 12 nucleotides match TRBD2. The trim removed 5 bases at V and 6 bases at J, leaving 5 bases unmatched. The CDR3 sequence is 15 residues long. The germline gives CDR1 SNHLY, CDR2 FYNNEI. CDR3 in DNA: TGTGCCAGCAGTCAACTAGCGGGGGGTGGCAATGAGCAGTTCTTC. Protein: CASSQLAGGGNEQFF.

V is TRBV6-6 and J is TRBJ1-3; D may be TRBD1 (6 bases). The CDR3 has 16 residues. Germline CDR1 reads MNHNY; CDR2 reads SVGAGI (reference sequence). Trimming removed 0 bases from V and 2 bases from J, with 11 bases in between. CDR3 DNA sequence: TGTGCCAGCAGTTACTCCTACGGGGGGCCTGGAAACACCATATATTTT. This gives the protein CASSYSYGGPGNTIYF.

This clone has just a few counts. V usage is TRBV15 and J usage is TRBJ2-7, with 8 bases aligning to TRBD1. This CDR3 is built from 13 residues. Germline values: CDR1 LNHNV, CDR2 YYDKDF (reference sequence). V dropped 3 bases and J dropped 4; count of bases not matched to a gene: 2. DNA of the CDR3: TGTGCCACCAGCAGGAGGACAGGGTACGAGCAGTACTTC. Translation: CATSRRTGYEQYF.

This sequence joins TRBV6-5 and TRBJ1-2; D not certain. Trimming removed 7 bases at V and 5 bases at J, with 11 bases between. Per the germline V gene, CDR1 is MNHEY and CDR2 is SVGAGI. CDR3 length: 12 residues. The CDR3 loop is CASTAGTYGYTF. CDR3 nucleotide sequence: TGTGCCAGCACCGCAGGAACATATGGCTACACCTTC.

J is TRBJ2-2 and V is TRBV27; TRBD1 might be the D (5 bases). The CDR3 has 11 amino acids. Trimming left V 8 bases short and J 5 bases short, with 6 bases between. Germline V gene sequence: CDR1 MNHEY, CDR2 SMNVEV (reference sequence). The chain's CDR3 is CASGQTGELFF. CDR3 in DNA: TGTGCCAGCGGACAAACCGGGGAGCTGTTTTTT.

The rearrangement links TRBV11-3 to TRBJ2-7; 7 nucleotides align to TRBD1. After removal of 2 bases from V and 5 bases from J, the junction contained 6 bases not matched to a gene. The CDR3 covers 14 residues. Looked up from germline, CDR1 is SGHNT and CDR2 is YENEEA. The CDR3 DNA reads TGTGCCAGCAGCTTAACAGGGGATCTGAACGAGCAGTACTTC. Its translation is CASSLTGDLNEQYF.